This T cell receptor (beta chain) stems from a study of T cells in Graves' hyperthyroidism and ophthalmopathy. Researchers amplified the TCR beta CDR3 regions from RNA transcripts. During a first-round RT-PCR of the TCR CDR3, the HTBI primer set was used. TCRdb reprocessed the multiplex PCR reads via MiXCR and lists one record per CDR3 protein. The sample yields roughly 700,000 distinct CDR3 sequences, approximately 15% seen once. Trimming took off 3 bases at V and 8 bases at J, with 13 bases between the two ends. CDR1 and CDR2 (germline): DFQATT, SNEGSKA (reference sequence). The CDR3 has 12 residues. Patients were aged 18 to 65, had disease duration under 2 months, and had newly diagnosed hyperthyroidism.

The material sequenced was blood. This TCR was recovered from a man aged 45-60 years with Graves' hyperthyroidism. The chain links TRBV20-1 to TRBJ1-2; a possible D gene is TRBD1 (5 bases). The CDR3 region is CSARHGGGGYTF. CDR3 sequence (DNA): TGCAGTGCTAGGCACGGGGGGGGGGGCTACACCTTC.